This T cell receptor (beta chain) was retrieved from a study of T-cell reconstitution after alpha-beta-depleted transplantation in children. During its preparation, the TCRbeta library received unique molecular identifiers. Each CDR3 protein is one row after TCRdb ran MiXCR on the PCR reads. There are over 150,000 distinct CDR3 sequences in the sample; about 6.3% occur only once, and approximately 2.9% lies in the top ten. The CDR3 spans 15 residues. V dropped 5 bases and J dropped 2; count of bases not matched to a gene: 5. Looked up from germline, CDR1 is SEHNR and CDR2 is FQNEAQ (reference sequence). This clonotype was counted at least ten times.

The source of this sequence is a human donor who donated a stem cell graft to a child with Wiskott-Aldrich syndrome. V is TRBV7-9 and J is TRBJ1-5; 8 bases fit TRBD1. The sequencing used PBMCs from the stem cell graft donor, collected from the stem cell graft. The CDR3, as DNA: TGTGCCAGCAGCCTGGCGGGACAGGGCAATCAGCCCCAGCATTTT. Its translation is CASSLAGQGNQPQHF.